The 22 T cell receptor beta chains below come from one sample, sequenced in a study of blood T cell repertoires in COVID-19 (dated by TCRdb to about 2020). Library preparation was by the immunoSEQ multiplex PCR assay. Sourced from immuneACCESS, this table was stored by TCRdb with only in-frame sequences that have V and J called. A share of the clones is absent; for the studies checked, an unresolved V gene accounts for under half, and the remainder has no known explanation. This sample lists some 100,000 clones; around 80% were detected once. The top ten clones comprise 6% to 7.5% of the sample. Material: peripheral blood. The receptor source for this set is a man aged 45-60 years with active or convalescent COVID-19.

V usage is TRBV28 and J usage is TRBJ2-2; D unresolved. The CDR3 has 16 residues. Germline assignment: CDR1 MDHEN and CDR2 SYDVKM. V was cut by 2 bases and J by 5 bases, with 15 bases left in between. The CDR3 is CASSLAVGYWTGELFF. CDR3 DNA sequence: TGTGCCAGCAGTTTAGCCGTCGGTTATTGGACCGGGGAGCTGTTTTTT.

This clone came up once. This rearrangement joins TRBV5-1 to TRBJ2-7, with 7 bases matching TRBD1. V shed 5 bases and J 3 bases; nucleotides not matched to a gene: 8. The CDR3 is made up of 14 amino acids. Germline assignment: CDR1 SGHRS and CDR2 YFSETQ. The CDR3 DNA follows: TGCGCCAGCAGAACTGGACAGGTGGTCTACGAGCAGTACTTC. Its protein is CASRTGQVVYEQYF.

The chain carries TRBV27 and TRBJ2-5, with 8 nucleotides matching TRBD1. Germline V gene lookup returns CDR1 MNHEY and CDR2 SMNVEV (reference sequence). The CDR3 covers 13 residues. V shed 5 bases and J 6 bases; nucleotides not matched to a gene: 5. The CDR3 is CASSPRDRQTQYF. CDR3 coding DNA: TGTGCCAGCAGTCCGAGGGACAGGCAGACCCAGTACTTC.

In this sample, this clone turned up a few times. The chain employs TRBV6-5 and TRBJ1-5; D not resolved. CDR1 is MNHEY, CDR2 SVGAGI, per germline. The CDR3 covers 15 residues. Between the trimmed V and J ends, which lost 5 bases and 1 base, there was a span of 12 bases. CDR3 amino acids: CASSPSRGSNQPQHF. The DNA of the CDR3 is TGTGCCAGCAGTCCAAGCCGCGGGAGCAATCAGCCCCAGCATTTT.

The chain links TRBV27 to TRBJ2-6, with 8 bases lining up with TRBD2. Germline-derived CDR1 and CDR2 are MNHEY and SMNVEV (reference sequence). V lost 3 bases to trimming and J lost 2 bases; unmatched junction nucleotides: 3. This CDR3 is built from 16 residues. The CDR3 DNA sequence: TGTGCCAGCAGTTTTGTCGGGGGGGCTGGGGCCAACGTCCTGACTTTC. Its protein is CASSFVGGAGANVLTF. The full variable domain, with the rest looked up from reference TRBV27 and TRBJ2-6, is EAQVTQNPRYLITVTGKKLTVTCSQNMNHEYMSWYRQDPGLGLRQIYYSMNVEVTDKGDVPEGYKVSRKEKRNFPLILESPSPNQTSLYFCASSFVGGAGANVLTFGAGSRLTVL.

The rearrangement links TRBV6-1 to TRBJ2-3, with D perhaps TRBD2 (5 bases). With 3 bases removed from V and 6 bases from J, the gap between germline ends came to 10 bases. Germline V gives CDR1 MNHNS, CDR2 SASEGT. This CDR3 has 13 amino acids. The CDR3 sequence is CASSDAGGDTQYF. The DNA of the CDR3 is TGTGCCAGCAGTGATGCGGGCGGGGATACGCAGTATTTT.

The V call is TRBV11-2, the J call TRBJ2-7; tentatively, D is TRBD2 (5 bases). V shed 1 base and J shed 7 bases, with 17 bases lying between them. This CDR3 comprises 15 residues. Germline V gives CDR1 SGHAT, CDR2 FQNNGV. The CDR3 here is CASSLVSAPPGEQYF. The CDR3 bases are TGTGCCAGCAGCTTAGTATCCGCCCCGCCGGGGGAGCAGTACTTC. The full variable domain, in which reference TRBV11-2 and TRBJ2-7 provide the parts outside the CDR3, is EAGVAQSPRYKIIEKRQSVAFWCNPISGHATLYWYQQILGQGPKLLIQFQNNGVVDDSQLPKDRFSAERLKGVDSTLKIQPAKLEDSAVYLCASSLVSAPPGEQYFGPGTRLTVT.

The chain couples TRBV6-5 to TRBJ2-5; D is unresolved. This CDR3 has 16 residues. V was clipped by 0 bases and J by 1 base, with 12 bases between them. The germline V gene has CDR1 MNHEY and CDR2 SVGAGI. This CDR3 is CASSYSMGSSQETQYF. CDR3 in DNA: TGTGCCAGCAGTTACTCGATGGGCAGTTCCCAAGAGACCCAGTACTTC.

J is TRBJ1-2 and V is TRBV19, with 7 bases identical to TRBD1. The junction had 15 bases not matched to a gene; V was cut back by 6 bases and J by 2 bases. The CDR3 runs to 17 residues. CDR1 and CDR2 (germline): LNHDA, SQIVND (reference sequence). CDR3 sequence: CASSLTSGTEQNYGYTF. CDR3 sequence (DNA): TGTGCCAGTAGCCTAACATCCGGGACAGAGCAAAACTATGGCTACACCTTC.

The chain recombines TRBV18 with TRBJ2-1; tentatively, D is TRBD2 (6 bases). CDR3 length: 16 amino acids. Germline CDR1 reads KGHSH; CDR2 reads LQKENI. Trimming stripped 4 bases from V and 0 bases from J, with 13 bases between. The CDR3 sequence: CASSHQDYSSYNEQFF. The CDR3 DNA is TGTGCCAGCTCACACCAGGACTACAGCTCCTACAATGAGCAGTTCTTC. Full variable domain (remainder filled in from reference TRBV18 and TRBJ2-1): NAGVMQNPRHLVRRRGQEARLRCSPMKGHSHVYWYRQLPEEGLKFMVYLQKENIIDESGMPKERFSAEFPKEGPSILRIQQVVRGDSAAYFCASSHQDYSSYNEQFFGPGTRLTVL.

The rearrangement links TRBV6-5 to TRBJ1-4; perhaps TRBD1 as D (5 bases). The CDR3 totals 13 residues. The germline V gene encodes CDR1 MNHEY and CDR2 SVGAGI. Trimming cost V 7 bases and J 8 bases, with 14 bases left between them. The CDR3 protein is CASKSFGGEKLFF. The CDR3 DNA follows: TGTGCCAGCAAAAGCTTCGGGGGAGAAAAACTGTTTTTT.

The chain carries TRBV5-8 and TRBJ1-4; D gene uncertain. This CDR3 is built from 15 residues. Trimming removed 3 bases at V and 8 bases at J, with 17 bases between. The V gene's germline CDR1 is SGHTS and CDR2 YDEGEE. This CDR3 is CASSSTPSAPEKLFF. The CDR3 DNA sequence: TGTGCCAGCAGCTCCACGCCGAGCGCGCCGGAAAAACTGTTTTTT. The whole variable domain, filled in from reference TRBV5-8 and TRBJ1-4, reads EAGVTQSPTHLIKTRGQQATLRCSPISGHTSVYWYQQALGLGLQFLLWYDEGEERNRGNFPPRFSGRQFPNYSSELNVNALELEDSALYLCASSSTPSAPEKLFFGSGTQLSVL.

This clone has just one count. The genes are TRBV7-8 and TRBJ2-5, with a possible D match to TRBD1 (6 bases). This CDR3 has 15 residues. Germline V gene data show CDR1 as SGHVS and CDR2 as FQNEAQ. V was clipped by 2 bases and J by 2 bases, with 12 bases between them. CDR3 protein: CASSLNRVNQETQYF. The DNA for the CDR3 is TGTGCCAGCAGCTTAAACAGGGTGAATCAAGAGACCCAGTACTTC.

The chain joins TRBV24-1 to TRBJ1-2; D possibly corresponds to TRBD1 (6 bases). The CDR3 contains 17 residues. V was shortened by 2 bases and J by 4 bases, with 19 bases between the two germline ends. Germline lookup yields CDR1 KGHDR and CDR2 SFDVKD. CDR3 sequence (DNA): TGTGCCACCAGTGATTCCCAAACATCGGGACACGGCTATGGCTACACCTTC. The encoded protein is CATSDSQTSGHGYGYTF.

The sample holds a few counts of this clone. V and J are TRBV6-1 and TRBJ1-6; 11 bases fit TRBD1. The CDR3 has 16 residues. V lost 2 bases, J lost 9 bases, and 6 bases stayed unmatched. The germline V gene encodes CDR1 MNHNS and CDR2 SASEGT. The CDR3 DNA is TGTGCCAGCAGTGAATCCCCGGGACAGGGGGGTTCACCCCTCCACTTT. Residues: CASSESPGQGGSPLHF.

The chain joins TRBV19 to TRBJ2-7; 7 bases match TRBD1. In germline, CDR1 is LNHDA, CDR2 SQIVND (reference sequence). The CDR3 runs to 15 residues. Unmatched junction bases numbered 16, after V lost 10 bases and J lost 4 bases. The CDR3 bases are TGTGCCACAAATCGCGCGTGGGCAGGGGGATACGAGCAGTACTTC. Residues: CATNRAWAGGYEQYF.

The CDR3 nucleotides are TGTGCCAGCCTCGGTAGAGACAGGTACACAGATACGCAGTATTTT. Residues: CASLGRDRYTDTQYF. This chain joins TRBV28 and TRBJ2-3; D possibly corresponds to TRBD1 (6 bases). This CDR3 has 15 amino acids. V shed 8 bases and J shed 2 bases, with 17 bases lying between them. CDR1 and CDR2 from the germline V gene are MDHEN and SYDVKM. Based on the CDR3 plus reference TRBV28 and TRBJ2-3, the full variable domain is DVKVTQSSRYLVKRTGEKVFLECVQDMDHENMFWYRQDPGLGLRLIYFSYDVKMKEKGDIPEGYSVSREKKERFSLILESASTNQTSMYLCASLGRDRYTDTQYFGPGTRLTVL.

The CDR3 protein is CASSLTGLWEQFF. The DNA of the CDR3 is TGTGCCAGCAGTCTTACAGGGTTATGGGAGCAGTTCTTC. V is TRBV5-6 and J is TRBJ2-1; D may be TRBD1 (6 bases). The CDR3 totals 13 residues. Trimming removed 5 bases at V and 10 bases at J, with 16 bases between. Germline CDR1 SGHDT, CDR2 YYEEEE.

The genes are TRBV7-7 and TRBJ2-5; 8 bases align to TRBD1. This CDR3 spans 13 amino acids. CDR1 and CDR2 (germline): SSHAT, FNYEAQ (reference sequence). The V segment lost 3 bases and the J segment 3 bases; nucleotides outside the gene matches: 0. CDR3 amino acids: CASSLDREETQYF. CDR3 coding DNA: TGTGCCAGCAGCTTGGACAGGGAAGAGACCCAGTACTTC.

This clone was observed a single time. The rearrangement uses TRBV2 and TRBJ2-5, with D possibly TRBD1 on 6 matching bases. The CDR3 consists of 17 residues. V was cut by 1 base and J by 5 bases, with 20 bases left in between. The germline gives CDR1 SNHLY, CDR2 FYNNEI. In DNA form, the CDR3 reads TGTGCCAGCAGTGAAGGGGCAGGGGTACTACGAGGGGAGACCCAGTACTTC. Translation gives CASSEGAGVLRGETQYF.

V and J are TRBV28 and TRBJ2-2; D gene unclear. The V end was cut by 3 bases, the J end by 1 base, with 6 bases between. Germline values: CDR1 MDHEN, CDR2 SYDVKM. The CDR3 has 14 amino acids. CDR3 sequence reads: CASSFRRNTGELFF. CDR3 DNA: TGTGCCAGCAGTTTCCGTCGGAACACCGGGGAGCTGTTTTTT. The variable domain in full, completed from reference TRBV28 and TRBJ2-2, reads DVKVTQSSRYLVKRTGEKVFLECVQDMDHENMFWYRQDPGLGLRLIYFSYDVKMKEKGDIPEGYSVSREKKERFSLILESASTNQTSMYLCASSFRRNTGELFFGEGSRLTVL.

The gene calls are TRBV28 and TRBJ2-5; maybe TRBD2 (6 bases). This CDR3 spans 14 amino acids. Trimming left V 2 bases short and J 5 bases short, with 12 bases between. From germline, CDR1 is MDHEN and CDR2 SYDVKM. The CDR3 is CASSLSQSGETQYF. CDR3 coding DNA: TGTGCCAGCAGTTTAAGTCAGAGCGGGGAGACCCAGTACTTC.